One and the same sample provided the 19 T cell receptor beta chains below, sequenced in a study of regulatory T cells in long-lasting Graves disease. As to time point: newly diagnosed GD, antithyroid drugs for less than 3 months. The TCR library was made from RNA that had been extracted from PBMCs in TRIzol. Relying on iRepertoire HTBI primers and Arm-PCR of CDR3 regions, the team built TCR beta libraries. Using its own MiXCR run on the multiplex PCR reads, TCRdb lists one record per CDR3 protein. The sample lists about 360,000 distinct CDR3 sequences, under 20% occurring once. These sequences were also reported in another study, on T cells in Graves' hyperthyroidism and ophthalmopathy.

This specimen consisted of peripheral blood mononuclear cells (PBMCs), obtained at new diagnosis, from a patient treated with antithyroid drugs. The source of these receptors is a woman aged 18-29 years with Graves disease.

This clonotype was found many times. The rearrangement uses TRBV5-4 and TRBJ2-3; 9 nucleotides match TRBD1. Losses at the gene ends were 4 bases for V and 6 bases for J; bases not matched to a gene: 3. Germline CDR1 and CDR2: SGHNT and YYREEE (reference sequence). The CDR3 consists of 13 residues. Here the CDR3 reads CASSRDRADTQYF. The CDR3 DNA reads TGTGCCAGCAGCCGGGACAGGGCTGATACGCAGTATTTT. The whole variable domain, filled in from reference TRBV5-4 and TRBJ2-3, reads ETGVTQSPTHLIKTRGQQVTLRCSSQSGHNTVSWYQQALGQGPQFIFQYYREEENGRGNFPPRFSGLQFPNYSSELNVNALELDDSALYLCASSRDRADTQYFGPGTRLTVL.

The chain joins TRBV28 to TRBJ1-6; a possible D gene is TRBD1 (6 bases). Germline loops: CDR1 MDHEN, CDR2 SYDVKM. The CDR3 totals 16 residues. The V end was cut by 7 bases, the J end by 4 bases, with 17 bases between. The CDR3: CASTLGGFLYNSPLHF. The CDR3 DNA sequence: TGTGCCAGCACCCTAGGGGGGTTCCTATATAATTCACCCCTCCACTTT.

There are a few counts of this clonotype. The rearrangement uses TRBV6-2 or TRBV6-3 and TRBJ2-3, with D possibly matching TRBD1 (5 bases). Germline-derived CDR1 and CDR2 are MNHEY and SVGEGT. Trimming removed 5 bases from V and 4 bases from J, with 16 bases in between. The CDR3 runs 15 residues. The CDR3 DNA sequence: TGTGCCAGCAGTACCGACAGTGGAGAACCAGATACGCAGTATTTT. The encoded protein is CASSTDSGEPDTQYF.

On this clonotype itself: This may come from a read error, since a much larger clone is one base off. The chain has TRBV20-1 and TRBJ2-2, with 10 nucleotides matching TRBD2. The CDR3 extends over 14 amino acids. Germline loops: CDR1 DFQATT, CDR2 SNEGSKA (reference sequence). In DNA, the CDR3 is TGCAGTGCTAGAGTTAGCGGGGGGACCGGGGAGCTGTCTTTT. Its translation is CSARVSGGTGELSF.

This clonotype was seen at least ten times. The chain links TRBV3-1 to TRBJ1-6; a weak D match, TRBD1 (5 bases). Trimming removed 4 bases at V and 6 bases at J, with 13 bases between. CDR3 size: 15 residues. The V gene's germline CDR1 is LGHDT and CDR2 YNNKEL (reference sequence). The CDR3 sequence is CASSLLGGPNSPLHF. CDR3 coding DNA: TGTGCCAGCAGCCTCCTTGGGGGACCTAATTCACCCCTCCACTTT.

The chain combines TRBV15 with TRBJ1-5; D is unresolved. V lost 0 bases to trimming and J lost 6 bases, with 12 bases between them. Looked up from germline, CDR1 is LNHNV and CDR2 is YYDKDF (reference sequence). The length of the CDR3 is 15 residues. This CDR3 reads CATSRDPGIGQPQHF. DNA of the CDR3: TGTGCCACCAGCAGAGATCCGGGCATCGGTCAGCCCCAGCATTTT.

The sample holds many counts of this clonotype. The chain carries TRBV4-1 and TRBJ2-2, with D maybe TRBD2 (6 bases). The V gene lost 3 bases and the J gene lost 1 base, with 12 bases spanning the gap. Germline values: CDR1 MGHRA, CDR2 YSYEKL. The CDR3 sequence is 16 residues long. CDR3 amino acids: CASSQGGERNTGELFF. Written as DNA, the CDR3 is TGCGCCAGCAGCCAGGGGGGAGAGCGGAACACCGGGGAGCTGTTTTTT.

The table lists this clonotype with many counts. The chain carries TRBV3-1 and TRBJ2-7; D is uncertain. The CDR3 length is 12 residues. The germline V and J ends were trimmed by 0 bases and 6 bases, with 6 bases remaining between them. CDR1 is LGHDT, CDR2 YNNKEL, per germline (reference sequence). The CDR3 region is CASSQEWAEQYF. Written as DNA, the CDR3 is TGTGCCAGCAGCCAAGAATGGGCCGAGCAGTACTTC.

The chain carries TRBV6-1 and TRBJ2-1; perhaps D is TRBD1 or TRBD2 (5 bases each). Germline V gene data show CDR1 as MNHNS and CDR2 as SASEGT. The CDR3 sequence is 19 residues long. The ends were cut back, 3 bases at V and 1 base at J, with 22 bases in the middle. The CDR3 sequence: CASSDFGAADLTSYNEQFF. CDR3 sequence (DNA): TGTGCCAGCAGTGATTTCGGGGCAGCGGACCTTACTTCCTACAATGAGCAGTTCTTC.

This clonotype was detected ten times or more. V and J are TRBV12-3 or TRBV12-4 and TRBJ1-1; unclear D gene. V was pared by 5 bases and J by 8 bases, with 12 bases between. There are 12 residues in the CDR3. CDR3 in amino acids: CASSLGFMEAFF. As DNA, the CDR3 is TGTGCCAGCAGTCTGGGGTTTATGGAAGCTTTCTTT.

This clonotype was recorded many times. CDR3 nucleotide sequence: TGTGCCAGCAGCCCCCGGGACCGGAACACTGAAGCTTTCTTT. Its translation: CASSPRDRNTEAFF. The rearrangement links TRBV3-1 to TRBJ1-1; D may be TRBD1 (5 bases). The V end was cut by 4 bases, the J end by 1 base, with 10 bases between. Germline V lookup: CDR1 LGHDT, CDR2 YNNKEL (reference sequence). CDR3 length: 14 residues.

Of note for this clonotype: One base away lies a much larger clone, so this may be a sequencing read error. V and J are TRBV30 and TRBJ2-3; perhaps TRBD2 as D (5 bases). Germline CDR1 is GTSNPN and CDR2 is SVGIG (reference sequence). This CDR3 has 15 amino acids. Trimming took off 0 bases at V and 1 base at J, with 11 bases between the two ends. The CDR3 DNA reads TGTGCCTGGAGTGTAGGGCCCGGGGGCACAGATACGCAGTATTTT. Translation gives CAWSVGPGGTDTQYF. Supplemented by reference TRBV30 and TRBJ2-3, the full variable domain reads SQTIHQWPATLVQPVGSPLSLECTVEGTSNPNLYWYRQAAGRGLQLLFYSVGIGQISSEVPQNLSASRPQDRQFILSSKKLLLSDSGFYLCAWSVGPGGTDTQYFGPGTRLTVL.

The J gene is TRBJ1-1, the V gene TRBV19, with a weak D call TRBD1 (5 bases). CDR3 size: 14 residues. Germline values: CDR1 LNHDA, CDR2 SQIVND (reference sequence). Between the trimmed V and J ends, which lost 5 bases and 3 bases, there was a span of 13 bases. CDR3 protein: CASSQMGGHTEAFF. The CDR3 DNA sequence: TGTGCCAGTAGTCAGATGGGGGGACACACTGAAGCTTTCTTT. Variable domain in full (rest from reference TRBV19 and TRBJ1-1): DGGITQSPKYLFRKEGQNVTLSCEQNLNHDAMYWYRQDPGQGLRLIYYSQIVNDFQKGDIAEGYSVSREKKESFPLTVTSAQKNPTAFYLCASSQMGGHTEAFFGQGTRLTVV.

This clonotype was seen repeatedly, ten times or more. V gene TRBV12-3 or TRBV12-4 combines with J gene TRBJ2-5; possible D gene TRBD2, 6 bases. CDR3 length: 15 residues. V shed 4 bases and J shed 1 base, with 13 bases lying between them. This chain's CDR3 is CASSSWTTLQETQYF. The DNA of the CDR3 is TGTGCCAGCAGTTCTTGGACTACCCTCCAAGAGACCCAGTACTTC.

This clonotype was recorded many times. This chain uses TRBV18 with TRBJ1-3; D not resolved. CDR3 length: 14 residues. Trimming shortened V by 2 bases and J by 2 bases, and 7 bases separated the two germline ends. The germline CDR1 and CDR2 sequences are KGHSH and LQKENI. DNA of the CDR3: TGTGCCAGCTCACCAGTGGCGGCTGGAAACACCATATATTTT. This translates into CASSPVAAGNTIYF.

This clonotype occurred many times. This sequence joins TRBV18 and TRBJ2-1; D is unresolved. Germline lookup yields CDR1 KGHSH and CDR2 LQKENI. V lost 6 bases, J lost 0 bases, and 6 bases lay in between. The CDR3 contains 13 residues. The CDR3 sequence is CASSWGSYNEQFF. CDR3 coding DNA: TGTGCCAGCTCCTGGGGCTCCTACAATGAGCAGTTCTTC.

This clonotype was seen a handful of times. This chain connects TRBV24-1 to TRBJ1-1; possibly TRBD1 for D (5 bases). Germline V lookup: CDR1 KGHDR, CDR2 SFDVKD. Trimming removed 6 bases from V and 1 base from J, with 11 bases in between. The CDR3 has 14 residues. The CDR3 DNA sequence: TGTGCCACCAGTCTTGGGGGTTCGAACACTGAAGCTTTCTTT. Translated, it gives CATSLGGSNTEAFF.

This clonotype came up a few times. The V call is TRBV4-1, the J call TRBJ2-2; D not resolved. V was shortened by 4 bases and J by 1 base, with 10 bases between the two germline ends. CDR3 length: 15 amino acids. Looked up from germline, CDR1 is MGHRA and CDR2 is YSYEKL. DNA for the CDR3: TGCGCCAGCAGCCTCCACTGGAGGAACACCGGGGAGCTGTTTTTT. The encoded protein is CASSLHWRNTGELFF.

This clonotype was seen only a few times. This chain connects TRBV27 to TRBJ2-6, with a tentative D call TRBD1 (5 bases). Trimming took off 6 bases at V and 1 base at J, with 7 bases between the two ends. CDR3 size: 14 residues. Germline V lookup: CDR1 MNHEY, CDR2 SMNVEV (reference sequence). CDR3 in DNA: TGTGCCAGCAGACCAGGGTCTGGGGCCAACGTCCTGACTTTC. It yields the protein CASRPGSGANVLTF. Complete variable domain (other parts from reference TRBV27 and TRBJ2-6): EAQVTQNPRYLITVTGKKLTVTCSQNMNHEYMSWYRQDPGLGLRQIYYSMNVEVTDKGDVPEGYKVSRKEKRNFPLILESPSPNQTSLYFCASRPGSGANVLTFGAGSRLTVL.